This T cell receptor (beta chain) was captured in a study of long-term antiretroviral therapy in people with HIV (dated 2022 in TCRdb). With respect to the entire study: Collection of the earliest samples took place about a decade ahead of the 2015 WHO recommendation for immediate ART, at a time when ART was typically delayed until CD4 counts fell. A retrospective serial study tested whether ART initiation and durable HIV suppression were associated with changes in peripheral blood TRB repertoire composition and diversity. A total of roughly 200 cryopreserved PBMC samples came from 25 to 30 adults with confirmed HIV infection and were collected serially over a mean of roughly six years (range 1-12). About two fifths of the roughly 30 participants with HIV were female. No cross-contamination during QIAcube processing was shown when test extractions of a monoclonal T-cell line were performed alongside about 33 polyclonal samples.

The paper's findings and limits, for the study overall: Inferences about post-ART repertoire changes were limited because no data were available on ART adherence, viral resistance or therapy changes. Expanded TRB clones identified before ART initiation dominated the repertoire at all time points, although this dominance fluctuated and declined in many PLHIV after ART. The samples span the years 2004 to 2017, and the ART regimens used at that time may not be as effective as current regimens. Limited PBMC availability meant only the TCR beta chain was sequenced, without alpha chain pairing. A significant increase in TRB diversity was found to be associated with ART initiation, although TRB diversity was observed to remain significantly below that of transplant donor controls even after long-term ART. Compared with controls, HIV repertoires had narrower CDR3 length ranges, and the network structure pointed to an antigen-experienced repertoire that shifted only slightly toward naive after ART. Because pre-ART samples had limited cell numbers, unsorted PBMC were profiled rather than sorted CD4+ and CD8+ T cells.

Including the terminal cysteine and phenylalanine, the CDR3 comprises 14 residues. The retained sequence is limited to the CDR3, 42 bases, with the frame set at the first base. V is clipped by 3 bases and J by 2 bases, and the sequence between their germline boundaries is 10 bases long. Sequences KGHSH (CDR1) and LQKENI (CDR2) are obtained from the germline V gene. Sequencing of the TRB variable region was done with the immunoSEQ hsTCRB v3.0 assay at survey level resolution. A depth of about 40,000-55,000 T-cell genomes per sample was targeted for TRB sequencing. Pooled TRB libraries were sequenced on an Illumina MiSeq with a v3 150-cycle kit. Under the source paper's analysis protocol: Analysis of repertoires was carried out in R inside a reproducible Nextflow workflow spanning QC, data transformation and analysis. LymphoSeq2, an R package for AIRR-Seq data exploration, was used to implement custom analyses. A handful of samples that produced fewer than 5000 total TRB sequences were removed, so approximately 170 HIV repertoires were analyzed. Among the roughly 200 retained HIV repertoires, 55 to 65 were collected before ART initiation and around 130 after ART initiation. Repertoires were downsampled to 5000 TRB nucleotide sequences, and summary statistics were averaged over 100 downsampling iterations. TRB sequences were retained for analysis only if CDR3 regions of at least seven amino acids were present. Two measures captured diversity: a Shannon entropy-derived clonality score and the Gini coefficient. In the repertoire networks, any two of the top 5000 CDR3 amino acid sequences were linked whenever the two sequences differed by an edit distance of one. For TRB CDR3 amino acid sequences, GLIPH2 was used to predict antigen specificity groups and MHC restriction. Known CMV, EBV, HIV or tissue antigen associations were flagged by matching CDR3 amino acid sequences against VDJdb and McPAS-TCR. Pre-ART, post-ART and control groups were compared with Wilcoxon signed-rank tests and Holm-Bonferroni correction. TCRdb limited this immuneACCESS table to in-frame rearrangements with V and J called. A share of clones is missing; checked studies link under half to unresolved V genes, and the rest is unexplained. The DNA gave D and trimming, while V, J and clone size come from that table. The sample table shows 30,000 to 40,000 clones, and about 86% are seen once. The top ten clones comprise 3.5% to 5% of the sample.

To be included, a participant needed at least one PBMC sample from before ART initiation plus at least two post-ART samples. Treatment was received in the United States of America by all participants with HIV. Before DNA extraction, cryopreserved samples of 1-10 million PBMC were thawed and washed. At the time of the earliest PBMC sample for each participant with HIV, ages ranged from roughly 23 to 55 years. Per participant, PBMC samples came from 1-4 timepoints prior to ART initiation and 2-8 timepoints following ART initiation, for a median of 7 samples. Serial HIV viral load, CD4+ T-cell count, ART history and demographic data were obtained for every participant. Using a Qiagen kit on a QIAcube, genomic DNA was extracted from unsorted PBMC, with samples processed in batches of 12. Of note for this clone: This receptor's antigen is unknown. No clone much larger than this one lies a single base away; base qualities are absent.

This clonotype was sampled from a young woman with HIV. Sequences were derived from unsorted PBMCs, sampled just before starting antiretroviral therapy. The receptor chain draws on TRBV18 and TRBJ1-1; the D gene is not confidently resolved. CDR3 region: CASSPPGRNTEAFF. In nucleotides, the sequence is TGTGCCAGCTCACCCCCGGGCCGCAACACTGAAGCTTTCTTT.